This TCR beta chain originates from a study of esophageal squamous cell carcinoma under preoperative chemotherapy. TCRdb processed the PCR reads anew with MiXCR; each CDR3 protein has one entry. The data hold fewer than 16,000 distinct CDR3 sequences, with more than 50% observed a single time. This CDR3 contains 15 residues. V was cut by 3 bases and J by 2 bases, with 12 bases left in between. The time point was: before preoperative PTX-NDP chemotherapy. The genes are TRBV12-3 or TRBV12-4 and TRBJ2-3, with D hard to call. Collection of the sample occurred from a patient given preoperative chemotherapy. The source is a human donor with esophageal squamous cell carcinoma. The donor label of this sample is uncertain. The CDR3 region is CASSFVPLATDTQYF. The DNA for the CDR3 is TGTGCCAGCAGTTTCGTACCGTTGGCCACAGATACGCAGTATTTT.